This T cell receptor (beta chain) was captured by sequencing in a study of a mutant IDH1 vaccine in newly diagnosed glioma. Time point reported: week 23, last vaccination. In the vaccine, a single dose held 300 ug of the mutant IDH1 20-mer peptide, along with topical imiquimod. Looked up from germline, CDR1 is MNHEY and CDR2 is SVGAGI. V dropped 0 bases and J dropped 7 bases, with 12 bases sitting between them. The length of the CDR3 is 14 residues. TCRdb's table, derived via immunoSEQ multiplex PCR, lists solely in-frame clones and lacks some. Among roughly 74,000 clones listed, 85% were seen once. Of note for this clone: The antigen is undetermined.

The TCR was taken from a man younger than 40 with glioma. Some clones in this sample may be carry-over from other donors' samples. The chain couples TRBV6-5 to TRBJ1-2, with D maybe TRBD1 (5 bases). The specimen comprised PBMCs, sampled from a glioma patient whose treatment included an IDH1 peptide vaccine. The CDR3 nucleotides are TGTGCCAGCAGTTACTCGGGCGGAGGGGTTGGCTACACCTTC. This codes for CASSYSGGGVGYTF.